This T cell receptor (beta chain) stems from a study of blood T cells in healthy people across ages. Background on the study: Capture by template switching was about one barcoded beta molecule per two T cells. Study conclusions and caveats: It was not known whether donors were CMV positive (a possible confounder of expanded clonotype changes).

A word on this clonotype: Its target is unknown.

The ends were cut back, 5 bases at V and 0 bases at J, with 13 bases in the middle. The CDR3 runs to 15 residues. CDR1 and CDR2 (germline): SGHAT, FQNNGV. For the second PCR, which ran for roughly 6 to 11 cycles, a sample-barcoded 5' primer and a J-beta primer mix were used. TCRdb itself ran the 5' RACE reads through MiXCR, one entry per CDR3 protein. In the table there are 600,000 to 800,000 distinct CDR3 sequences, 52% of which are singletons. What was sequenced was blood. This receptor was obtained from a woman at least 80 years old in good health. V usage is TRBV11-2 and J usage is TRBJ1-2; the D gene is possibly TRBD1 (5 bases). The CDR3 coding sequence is TGTGCCAGCAGCGAACCTCGGGGGGCTAACTATGGCTACACCTTC. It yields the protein CASSEPRGANYGYTF.